This T cell receptor (beta chain) originates from a study of early stage breast cancer tumors. Turning to this clone: The target antigen is unknown.

Study findings and constraints: Commonly generated sequences made up most enriched TCRB sequences shared between patients.

V dropped 5 bases and J dropped 2 bases, with 15 bases sitting between them. The V gene's germline CDR1 is LNHDA and CDR2 SQIVND (reference sequence). The length of the CDR3 is 15 residues. The protocol was immunoSEQ multiplex PCR, while the TCRdb copy is restricted to in-frame clones and leaves out a portion. The table lists 9,700 or so clones, 78% of them singletons, with under 9.5% in the top ten. Sequences were obtained from normal breast tissue next to the tumor. The receptor comes from a person aged 35 to 50 with breast cancer. This rearrangement joins TRBV19 to TRBJ2-5, with no clear D. The CDR3 here is CASSPMTYGQETQYF. The CDR3 coding sequence is TGTGCCAGTAGTCCCATGACGTACGGACAAGAGACCCAGTACTTC. The variable domain in full, with the rest retrieved from reference TRBV19 and TRBJ2-5, is DGGITQSPKYLFRKEGQNVTLSCEQNLNHDAMYWYRQDPGQGLRLIYYSQIVNDFQKGDIAEGYSVSREKKESFPLTVTSAQKNPTAFYLCASSPMTYGQETQYFGPGTRLLVL.